This entry concerns a single TCR beta chain. These data originate in a study of control samples from healthy donors and cancer patients. The CDR3 is 15 amino acids. V was clipped by 2 bases and J by 7 bases; unmatched bases: 10. Per the germline V gene, CDR1 is SGHNT and CDR2 is YYREEE (reference sequence). Clones were sequenced by immunoSEQ multiplex PCR, and TCRdb holds only the in-frame ones, with some missing. The repertoire holds roughly 86,000 clones, roughly nine tenths seen once, with more than 3.5% in the top ten. What was sequenced was blood. The sequence was collected from a woman aged 18-29 years in good health. The V and J genes are TRBV5-4 and TRBJ2-7, with TRBD1 identical over 9 bases. The CDR3: CASSFSGTGTEEQYF. For the CDR3, the DNA is TGTGCCAGCAGCTTTTCAGGGACAGGGACGGAGGAGCAGTACTTC. Full variable domain (remainder filled in from reference TRBV5-4 and TRBJ2-7): ETGVTQSPTHLIKTRGQQVTLRCSSQSGHNTVSWYQQALGQGPQFIFQYYREEENGRGNFPPRFSGLQFPNYSSELNVNALELDDSALYLCASSFSGTGTEEQYFGPGTRLTVT.